This T cell receptor (beta chain) was captured in a study of T cell responses to AZD1222 COVID-19 vaccine. The germline V gene encodes CDR1 SEHNR and CDR2 FQNEAQ (reference sequence). Trimming removed 4 bases from V and 2 bases from J, with 15 bases in between. The CDR3 sequence is 15 residues long. Clones were sequenced by immunoSEQ multiplex PCR, and TCRdb holds only the in-frame ones, with some missing. In the table there are under 140,000 clones, about 85% of which are singletons. This chain links TRBV7-9 with TRBJ2-7; D gene ambiguous. The sequences come from peripheral blood, collected on day 0 of AZD1222 vaccination. This sequence originates from an adult in good health. CDR3 in amino acids: CASSSWAGPTYEQYF. CDR3 DNA sequence: TGTGCCAGCAGCTCGTGGGCCGGGCCAACCTACGAGCAGTACTTC.